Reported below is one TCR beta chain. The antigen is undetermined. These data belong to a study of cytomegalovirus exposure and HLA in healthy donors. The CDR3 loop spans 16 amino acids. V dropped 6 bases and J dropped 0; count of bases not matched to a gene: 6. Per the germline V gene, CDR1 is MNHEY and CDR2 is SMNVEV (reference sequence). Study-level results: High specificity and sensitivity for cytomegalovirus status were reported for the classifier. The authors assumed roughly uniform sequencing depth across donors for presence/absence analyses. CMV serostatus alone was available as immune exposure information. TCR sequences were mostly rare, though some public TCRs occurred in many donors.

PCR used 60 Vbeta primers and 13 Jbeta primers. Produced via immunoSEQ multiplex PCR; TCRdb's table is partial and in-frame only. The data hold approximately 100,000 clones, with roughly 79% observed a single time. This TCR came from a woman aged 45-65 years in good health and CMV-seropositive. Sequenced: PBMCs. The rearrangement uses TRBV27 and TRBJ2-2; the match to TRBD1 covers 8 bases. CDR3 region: CASRSRDRSNTGELFF. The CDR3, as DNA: TGTGCCAGCAGATCTCGGGACAGGTCGAACACCGGGGAGCTGTTTTTT.